The TCR beta chain described here comes from a study of vaccination and CD4 T cells after COVID-19 (dated by TCRdb to the early 2020s). The study in broad terms: SARS-CoV-2 positivity had been established in the convalescent patients by nasal swab PCR, and mild disease was recorded in under ten of these patients and severe disease in one. In the convalescent cohort there were six males and four females, among whom were two Hispanic individuals, seven Caucasians, two Asians and one multiracial person. Participants received two doses of either the Pfizer-BioNTech BNT162b2 vaccine (n=8) or the Moderna mRNA-1273 vaccine (n=2). Post-COVID blood samples from convalescent patients were collected a median of roughly 100 days after diagnosis, with a range of roughly 30 to 170 days. The time from the second vaccine dose to post-vaccine blood sampling had a median of approximately 72 days and ranged from about 14 to 250 days. The spike-specific CD4+ TCR repertoire was compared before and after mRNA vaccination in approximately ten COVID-19 convalescent patients and several infection-naive healthy vaccine recipients. What the study reported, not specific to this receptor: Of the vaccine-specific clones in convalescent patients, 304 of 307, or nearly all, reacted only to SARS-CoV-2 spike and did not cross-react with common cold coronaviruses. An increase in the median number of SARS-CoV-2-reactive clonotypes from 21 after infection to roughly 38 after vaccination was observed, but the change was not found to be significant. The number of convalescent patients in the study was relatively small, and the study did not examine early timepoints following natural infection. Among the post-vaccine SARS-CoV-2-reactive clones in convalescent patients, a median approximately 86% showed up only after vaccination, which suggests vaccine-specific priming.

The germline V gene yields MDHEN for CDR1 and SYDVKM for CDR2. The CDR3 covers 15 residues, taking in both the cysteine and the phenylalanine. Of all the DNA, just the CDR3 is kept, 45 bases in frame from base 1. Trimmed from V: 7 bases; trimmed from J: 0 bases; junction bases lacking a gene match: 4. Positive SARS-CoV-2 PCR tests in the convalescent patients dated from March to December 2020, before Alpha, Beta and Delta variants emerged in the United States. Ficoll-Paque Plus gradient centrifugation was used to isolate PBMCs from whole blood, and the isolated PBMCs were then either used fresh or cryopreserved at -140C. As for this clonotype: The antigen it binds to is not known. Qualities for individual bases were not recorded, and no much larger clone is one base off.

Libraries were made using PCR. Sequencer: Illumina iSeq 100. The study's processing was this. Non-productive sequences were removed, and CDR3s that did not start with C, did not end with F or W, or were shorter than 7 amino acids were discarded. CDR3 homology was assessed with Levenshtein distances (stringdist) and unrooted phylogenetic trees (ape) in R version 3.6.1. In TCRdb, the public reads were trimmed at Q25 with fastp and aligned with MiXCR, with productive beta chains retained. Here each entry gathers all rows of one CDR3 protein and keeps the most common genes and DNA. TCRdb, rather than the study authors, made the V and J calls. The sample table holds some 20,000 distinct CDR3 sequences, of which roughly 62% were seen once. Clones ranked in the top ten supply less than 1.5% of the sample.

The TCR originated in a human donor who had recovered from COVID-19. This receptor chain uses TRBV28 and TRBJ2-3, and TRBD2 aligns with 10 junction nucleotides. The sequences come from CD4+ T cells from blood, collected before SARS-CoV-2 vaccination. At the DNA level, the sequence is TGTGCCAGCACTAGCGGGAGCGCTAGCACAGATACGCAGTATTTT. It is translated as CASTSGSASTDTQYF.